The 23 T cell receptor beta chains presented below share a single source sample, sequenced in a study of regulatory T cells in long-lasting Graves disease. Time point noted: newly diagnosed GD, antithyroid drugs for less than 3 months. There was RNA extracted from PBMCs, and the TCR library was made from it. To make TCR beta libraries, researchers used iRepertoire HTBI primers and Arm-PCR of CDR3 regions. MiXCR, run by TCRdb on the multiplex PCR reads, gives a single entry per CDR3 protein. The data contain under 450,000 distinct CDR3 sequences, 12% of them singletons. These data were likewise used in another study, on T cells in Graves' hyperthyroidism and ophthalmopathy.

The material sequenced was peripheral blood mononuclear cells (PBMCs), taken at new diagnosis, from a patient treated with antithyroid drugs. Receptor source: a woman under 30 with Graves disease.

The sample holds many counts of this clonotype. The rearrangement links TRBV28 to TRBJ1-1; unclear D gene. Trimming removed 3 bases from V and 11 bases from J, with 19 bases in between. The CDR3 is made up of 14 amino acids. From germline, CDR1 is MDHEN and CDR2 SYDVKM. The CDR3 here is CASSFRPWASMAFF. Written as DNA, the CDR3 is TGTGCCAGCAGTTTTAGGCCTTGGGCAAGTATGGCTTTCTTT.

J is TRBJ2-7 and V is TRBV4-3, with D possibly TRBD2 on 6 matching bases. From germline, CDR1 is LGHNA and CDR2 YSLEER. The CDR3 is 15 residues long. V lost 0 bases to trimming and J lost 2 bases, with 11 bases between them. The CDR3 reads CASSQDPRDPYEQYF. The CDR3 DNA reads as TGCGCCAGCAGCCAAGATCCGCGGGACCCCTACGAGCAGTACTTC.

Points on this clonotype: A far larger clone lies a single base away; this is likely a read error. V gene TRBV11-2 combines with J gene TRBJ2-1; TRBD2 matches 10 bases. The DNA end lines up better with TRBJ2-3; the J call may be wrong. CDR3 length: 18 amino acids. The germline CDR1 and CDR2 sequences are SGHAT and FQNNGV. The CDR3 is CASSFGGAAGGPADTQYF. DNA of the CDR3: TGTGCCAGCAGCTTCGGGGGTGCAGCGGGAGGGCCCGCAGATACGCAGTATTTT.

This clonotype has a count of ten or more. The rearrangement links TRBV6-1 to TRBJ1-1; tentatively, D is TRBD1 (5 bases). The CDR3 is made up of 18 amino acids. Germline CDR1 reads MNHNS; CDR2 reads SASEGT. V was trimmed by 7 bases and J by 0 bases, leaving 24 bases between them. CDR3 nucleotide sequence: TGTGCCAGCACCCCTACTGGGCAGGGATATTTGATGAACACTGAAGCTTTCTTT. Translating it yields CASTPTGQGYLMNTEAFF.

The V call is TRBV7-2, the J call TRBJ2-5; 9 bases match TRBD2. In germline, CDR1 is SGHTA, CDR2 FQGNSA. This CDR3 comprises 16 residues. V was pared by 2 bases and J by 3 bases, with 7 bases of the junction left unmatched. The CDR3 bases are TGTGCCAGCAGCTTATATAGCGGGGGATATAAAGAGACCCAGTACTTC. The encoded protein is CASSLYSGGYKETQYF.

The rearrangement joins TRBV24-1 to TRBJ1-5; 8 nucleotides align to TRBD1. CDR3 length: 18 amino acids. Germline V gene lookup returns CDR1 KGHDR and CDR2 SFDVKD. V trimming: 4 bases; J trimming: 2 bases; junction bases outside the gene matches: 12. The CDR3 protein is CATSDPGTGGFGNQPQHF. DNA for the CDR3: TGTGCCACCAGTGACCCCGGGACAGGAGGTTTCGGCAATCAGCCCCAGCATTTT.

This clonotype was picked up many times. This chain connects TRBV6-5 to TRBJ2-3; D perhaps matches TRBD2 (5 bases). The CDR3 is made up of 16 amino acids. Trimming pared 2 bases from V and 0 bases from J, leaving 12 bases between. Germline values: CDR1 MNHEY, CDR2 SVGAGI. The CDR3 here is CASSYRYGGSTDTQYF. In DNA, the CDR3 is TGTGCCAGCAGTTACCGCTACGGCGGGAGCACAGATACGCAGTATTTT.

Concerning this clonotype itself: A much larger clone differs by one base, so this may be a read error. V and J are TRBV7-2 and TRBJ2-3; D possibly corresponds to TRBD1 (5 bases). This CDR3 spans 18 amino acids. V dropped 4 bases and J dropped 2 bases, with 22 bases sitting between them. Germline V gene sequence: CDR1 SGHTA, CDR2 FQGNSA. This chain's CDR3 is CASSSRKGMTEITDTQYF. The CDR3 nucleotides are TGTGCCAGCAGCTCTCGCAAAGGGATGACAGAGATCACAGATACGCAGTATTTT.

This clonotype has ten or more counts. V gene TRBV5-8 combines with J gene TRBJ1-2, with D unresolved. This CDR3 spans 14 amino acids. The V end was cut by 4 bases, the J end by 8 bases, with 18 bases between. Germline loops: CDR1 SGHTS, CDR2 YDEGEE. CDR3 sequence reads: CASSLYATSRGYTF. The CDR3 DNA reads as TGTGCCAGCAGCCTCTATGCGACCTCCCGGGGCTACACCTTC.

The chain couples TRBV19 to TRBJ1-2; D remains ambiguous. CDR1 is LNHDA, CDR2 SQIVND, per germline (reference sequence). The CDR3 is made up of 13 amino acids. V shed 6 bases and J shed 0 bases, with 8 bases lying between them. The CDR3 protein is CASRAGTNYGYTF. The CDR3, as DNA: TGTGCCAGTAGGGCCGGGACTAACTATGGCTACACCTTC.

The CDR3 sequence: CSVRTGLGTGELFF. The CDR3, as DNA: TGCAGCGTTCGGACAGGGTTAGGAACCGGGGAGCTGTTTTTT. V gene TRBV29-1 combines with J gene TRBJ2-2, with TRBD1 identical over 8 bases. The length of the CDR3 is 14 residues. The junction had 7 bases not matched to a gene; V was cut back by 5 bases and J by 5 bases. CDR1 SQVTM and CDR2 ANQGSEA come from the germline V gene.

This clonotype came up a few times. Here the CDR3 reads CASSFRLGGDVFSDVYNSPLHF. The CDR3 bases are TGTGCCAGCAGTTTCCGTTTGGGAGGGGACGTTTTCTCGGACGTTTATAATTCACCCCTCCACTTT. V is TRBV28 and J is TRBJ1-6; perhaps TRBD1 as D (5 bases). V was cut by 3 bases and J by 4 bases, with 31 bases left in between. CDR3 length: 22 amino acids. Germline V gene data show CDR1 as MDHEN and CDR2 as SYDVKM.

This clonotype showed up just a few times. The chain is built from TRBV28 and TRBJ2-3; 9 bases map to TRBD2. CDR1 and CDR2 from the germline V gene are MDHEN and SYDVKM. This CDR3 contains 16 residues. V was clipped by 2 bases and J by 2 bases; unmatched bases: 5. The CDR3 DNA is TGTGCCAGCAGTTTACTAGCGGGATGGAACACAGATACGCAGTATTTT. This sequence encodes CASSLLAGWNTDTQYF.

This clonotype was detected only a few times. This chain links TRBV6-2 or TRBV6-3 with TRBJ2-5, with TRBD2 identical over 10 bases. V dropped 2 bases and J dropped 5; count of bases not matched to a gene: 5. Per germline, CDR1 MNHEY and CDR2 SVGEGT. The CDR3 length is 15 residues. CDR3 protein: CASSYGAGGPETQYF. CDR3 DNA sequence: TGTGCCAGCAGTTACGGAGCGGGGGGGCCTGAGACCCAGTACTTC.

In this sample, this clonotype turned up many times. The chain has TRBV30 and TRBJ1-2; D perhaps matches TRBD1 (5 bases). Germline CDR1 is GTSNPN and CDR2 is SVGIG (reference sequence). Trimming removed 8 bases from V and 5 bases from J, with 18 bases in between. This CDR3 contains 13 residues. CDR3 sequence: CARRGQGGYGYTF. CDR3 coding DNA: TGTGCCCGGCGTGGGCAGGGAGGATATGGCTACACCTTC.

There are many counts of this clonotype. The CDR3 sequence: CASRPPQIVEAFF. DNA for the CDR3: TGTGCCAGCAGGCCACCTCAGATAGTTGAAGCTTTCTTT. The rearrangement links TRBV27 to TRBJ1-1; D is ambiguous. V was clipped by 6 bases and J by 7 bases, with 15 bases between them. Germline CDR1 reads MNHEY; CDR2 reads SMNVEV (reference sequence). CDR3 length: 13 amino acids.

Many counts were recorded for this clonotype. V is TRBV27 and J is TRBJ2-3; D remains unclear. Trimming took 3 bases from V and 1 from J, leaving 8 bases between them. The CDR3 contains 14 residues. Germline loops: CDR1 MNHEY, CDR2 SMNVEV (reference sequence). CDR3 residues: CASSLRRGTDTQYF. The CDR3 DNA reads as TGTGCCAGCAGTTTGCGTCGTGGCACAGATACGCAGTATTTT.

At least ten counts were recorded for this clonotype. This rearrangement joins TRBV6-1 to TRBJ1-5; D gene ambiguous. V dropped 7 bases and J dropped 2 bases, with 12 bases sitting between them. Looked up from germline, CDR1 is MNHNS and CDR2 is SASEGT. The CDR3 contains 14 residues. CDR3 amino acids: CASTKRRGNQPQHF. In DNA, the CDR3 is TGTGCCAGCACCAAACGACGGGGCAATCAGCCCCAGCATTTT.

There are a few counts of this clonotype. V usage is TRBV7-9 and J usage is TRBJ2-7; D uncertain. The germline gives CDR1 SEHNR, CDR2 FQNEAQ (reference sequence). V lost 3 bases to trimming and J lost 2 bases, with 8 bases between them. This CDR3 has 13 amino acids. In DNA form, the CDR3 reads TGTGCCAGCAGCTTCACGCCGACCTACGAGCAGTACTTC. As protein: CASSFTPTYEQYF.

This clonotype was picked up a small number of times. This chain joins TRBV19 and TRBJ2-1; TRBD2 matches at 8 bases. There are 15 residues in the CDR3. After removal of 8 bases from V and 0 bases from J, the junction contained 6 bases not matched to a gene. Looked up from germline, CDR1 is LNHDA and CDR2 is SQIVND (reference sequence). CDR3 bases: TGTGCCAGTGGTCTTGCGGGAGGCTCCTACAATGAGCAGTTCTTC. It is translated as CASGLAGGSYNEQFF.

In the case of this clonotype: A much bigger clone sits one base away, suggesting this may be a read error. The chain links TRBV7-2 to TRBJ2-1; weak D call: TRBD2 (6 bases). This CDR3 region has 17 residues. The V gene's germline CDR1 is SGHTA and CDR2 FQGNSA. The V gene lost 5 bases and the J gene lost 10 bases, with 27 bases spanning the gap. As DNA, the CDR3 is TGTGCCAGCAGCCCCAGGAATAGCGGTACAAGCTCCTACGAGCAGTTCTTC. It yields the protein CASSPRNSGTSSYEQFF.

This clonotype was seen a single time. One end of the junction fails to match germline, which may point to a read error. The V and J genes are TRBV6-5 and TRBJ1-5; a weak D match, TRBD1 (6 bases). Germline loops: CDR1 MNHEY, CDR2 SVGAGI. This CDR3 is 16 amino acids long. The CDR3 bases are TGTGCCAGCGGTTACGAGAGGGGGGGTGGCAATCAGCCCCAGCATTTT. Amino acids: CASGYERGGGNQPQHF.

The chain employs TRBV19 and TRBJ2-3; D assignment may be TRBD1 or TRBD2 (5 bases each). Germline assignment: CDR1 LNHDA and CDR2 SQIVND (reference sequence). V lost 3 bases and J lost 0, with 16 bases in between. The CDR3 spans 17 residues. In DNA form, the CDR3 reads TGTGCCAGTAGTATCTTCTTTACGGGGACGAGCACAGATACGCAGTATTTT. Amino acid sequence: CASSIFFTGTSTDTQYF.